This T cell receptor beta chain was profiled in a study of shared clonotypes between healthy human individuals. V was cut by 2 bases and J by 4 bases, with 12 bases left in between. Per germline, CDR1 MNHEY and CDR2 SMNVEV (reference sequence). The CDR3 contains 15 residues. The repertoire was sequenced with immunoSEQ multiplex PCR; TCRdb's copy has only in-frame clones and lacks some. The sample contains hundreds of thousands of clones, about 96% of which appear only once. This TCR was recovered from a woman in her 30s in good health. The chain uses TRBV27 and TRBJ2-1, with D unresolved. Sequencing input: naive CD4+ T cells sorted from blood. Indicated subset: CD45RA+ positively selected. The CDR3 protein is CASSLTWAIYNEQFF. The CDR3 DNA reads TGTGCCAGCAGTTTAACTTGGGCTATTTACAATGAGCAGTTCTTC.